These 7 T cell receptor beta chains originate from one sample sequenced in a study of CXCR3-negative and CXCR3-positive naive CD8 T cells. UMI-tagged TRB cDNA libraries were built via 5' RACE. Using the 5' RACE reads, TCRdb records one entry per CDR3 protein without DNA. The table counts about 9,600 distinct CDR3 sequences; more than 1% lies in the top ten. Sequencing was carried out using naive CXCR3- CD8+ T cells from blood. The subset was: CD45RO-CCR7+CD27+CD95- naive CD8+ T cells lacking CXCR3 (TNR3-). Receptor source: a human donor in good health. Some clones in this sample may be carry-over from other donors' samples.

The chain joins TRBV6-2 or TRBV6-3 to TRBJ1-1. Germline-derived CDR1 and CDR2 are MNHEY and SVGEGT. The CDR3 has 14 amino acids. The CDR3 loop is CASSYTLENTEAFF.

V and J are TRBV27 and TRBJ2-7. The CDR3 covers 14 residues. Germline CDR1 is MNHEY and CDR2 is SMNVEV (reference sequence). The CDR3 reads CASSLYLGLEEQYF.

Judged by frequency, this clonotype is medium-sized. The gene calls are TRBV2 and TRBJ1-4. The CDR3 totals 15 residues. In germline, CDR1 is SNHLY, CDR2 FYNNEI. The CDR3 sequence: CASSERGRGAEKLFF.

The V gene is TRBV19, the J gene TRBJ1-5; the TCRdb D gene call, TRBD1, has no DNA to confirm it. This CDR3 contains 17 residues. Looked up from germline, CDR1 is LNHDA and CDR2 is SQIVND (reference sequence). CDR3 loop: CASSIDLGGPSNQPQHF.

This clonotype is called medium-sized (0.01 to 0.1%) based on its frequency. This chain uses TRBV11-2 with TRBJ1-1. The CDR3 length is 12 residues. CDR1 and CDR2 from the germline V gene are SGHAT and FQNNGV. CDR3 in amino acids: CASSFGWDEAFF.

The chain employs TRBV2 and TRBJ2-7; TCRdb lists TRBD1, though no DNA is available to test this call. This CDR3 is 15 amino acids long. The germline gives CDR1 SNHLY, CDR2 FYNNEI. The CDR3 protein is CASSERDSPSYEQYF.

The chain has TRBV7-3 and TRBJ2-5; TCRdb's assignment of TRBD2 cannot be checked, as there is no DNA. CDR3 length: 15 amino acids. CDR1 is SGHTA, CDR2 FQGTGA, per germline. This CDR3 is CASSFSSGRPAAQYF. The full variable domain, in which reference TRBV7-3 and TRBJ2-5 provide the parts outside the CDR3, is GAGVSQTPSNKVTEKGKYVELRCDPISGHTALYWYRQSLGQGPEFLIYFQGTGAADDSGLPNDRFFAVRPEGSVSTLKIQRTERGDSAVYLCASSFSSGRPAAQYFGPGTRLLVL.